This TCR beta chain comes out of a study of identical twins. TCRdb re-derived calls from the 5' RACE reads in MiXCR, one entry per CDR3 protein. The table has around 490,000 distinct CDR3 sequences, roughly an eighth seen once. V dropped 5 bases and J dropped 4 bases, with 16 bases sitting between them. Per germline, CDR1 MDHEN and CDR2 SYDVKM. The CDR3 covers 15 residues. These data were likewise used in another study, on yellow fever vaccine responses in identical twins.

The V call is TRBV28, the J call TRBJ2-3; D unresolved. The sequence came from a woman between 18 and 29 years old in good health. Sequenced input: CD4+ T cells sorted from blood. The CDR3 protein is CASSIPSARPDTQYF. The CDR3 nucleotides read TGTGCCAGCAGTATCCCCAGCGCGCGCCCAGATACGCAGTATTTT.